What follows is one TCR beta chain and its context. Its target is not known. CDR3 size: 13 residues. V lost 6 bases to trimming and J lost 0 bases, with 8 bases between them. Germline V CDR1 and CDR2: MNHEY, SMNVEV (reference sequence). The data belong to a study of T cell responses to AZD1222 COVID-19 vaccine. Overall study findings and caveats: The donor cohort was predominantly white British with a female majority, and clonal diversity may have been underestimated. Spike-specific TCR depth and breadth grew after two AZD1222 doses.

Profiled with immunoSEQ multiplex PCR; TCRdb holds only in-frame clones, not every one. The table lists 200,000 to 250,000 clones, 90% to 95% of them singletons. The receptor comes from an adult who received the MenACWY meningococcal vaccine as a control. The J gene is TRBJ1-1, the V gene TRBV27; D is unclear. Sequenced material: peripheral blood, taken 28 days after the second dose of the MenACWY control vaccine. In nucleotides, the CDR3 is TGTGCCAGCAGGGCGGGGATGAACACTGAAGCTTTCTTT. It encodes CASRAGMNTEAFF.